The sequence of this TCR beta chain was determined in a study of low-dose radiotherapy and immunotherapy resistance in tumors. Study context: The regimen for patients comprised intravenous nivolumab 240 mg every two weeks plus intravenous ipilimumab 1 mg/kg every six weeks. Every two weeks, cyclophosphamide 200 mg/m2 was infused one day before radiation plus immunotherapy.

Trimming took off 2 bases at V and 0 bases at J, with 8 bases between the two ends. CDR3 length equals 14 residues. Priming of first-strand cDNA relied on TRAV- and TRBV-specific primers (covering alpha and beta chains). TCR amplification ran roughly 20 PCR cycles using constant-region and V-primer adapter primers. TCRdb fed the reads into MiXCR, producing one record per CDR3 protein. The top ten clones hold 5% to 6.5% of a sample with approximately 89,000 distinct CDR3 sequences, approximately 19% of them seen once. Noted time point: before trial treatment. The study gave donors nivolumab, ipilimumab, aspirin, low-dose cyclophosphamide and low-dose radiotherapy.

This specimen consisted of PBMCs, obtained before treatment. This clonotype originated in a male donor with prostate cancer. The V gene is TRBV6-7, the J gene TRBJ2-7; D call uncertain. TRBV6-7 is flagged as an ORF with uncertain function. The CDR3 DNA is TGTGCCAGCAGTTACGAGTCCTACTCCTACGAGCAGTACTTC. Protein product: CASSYESYSYEQYF.